This T cell receptor (beta chain) was captured in a study of CD8 T cells in ankylosing spondylitis. General study findings and limits: Disease-associated clonotypes exhibited CD8+ identity and were relatively infrequent in peripheral blood. Within ankylosing spondylitis blood, a TCR beta motif made up of roughly eight highly homologous variants appeared to be characteristic.

The CDR3 covers 18 residues. V shed 7 bases and J shed 2 bases, with 21 bases lying between them. CDR1 and CDR2 from the germline V gene are MDHEN and SYDVKM. MiXCR, applied by TCRdb to the 5' RACE reads, yields one record per CDR3 protein. The sample lists some 400,000 distinct CDR3 sequences, 20% to 25% occurring once. This clonotype came up a few times. As yet, its antigen is unknown. J is TRBJ2-6 and V is TRBV28, with D possibly being TRBD2 (5 bases). The receptor was derived from a male donor with ankylosing spondylitis. Sequenced input: blood, either unsorted or a sorted T cell fraction (not recorded which). CDR3 DNA: TGTGCCAGCAATCCCAGGCGTTCGGGGTCGGCTGGGGCCAACGTCCTGACTTTC. Translating it yields CASNPRRSGSAGANVLTF.